This TCR beta chain was identified during a study of cytomegalovirus exposure and HLA in healthy donors. General observations from the study: Earlier analysis found most TCR beta V segments productive about 87% or about 30% of the time. Among the CMV-associated chains, three were confirmed in vitro as specific for CMV antigens. In a later analysis, TCR beta V- and J-gene trimming was associated with a missense DCLRE1C variant.

60 Vbeta and 13 Jbeta primers were used in PCR. Data came from immunoSEQ multiplex PCR; TCRdb stores just in-frame clones and leaves some out. The sample has roughly 62,000 clones. Turning to this clone: The target antigen is unknown.

The length of the CDR3 is 14 residues. Germline CDR1 and CDR2: MDHEN and SYDVKM. The V end lost 4 bases, the J end lost 0 bases, and 9 bases lay between the germline ends. Sequencing used PBMCs. This TCR came from a woman aged 18-29 years in good health and CMV-seronegative. V usage is TRBV28 and J usage is TRBJ1-1; a possible D gene is TRBD1 (5 bases). The CDR3 reads CASSSMGLNTEAFF. CDR3 nucleotide sequence: TGTGCCAGCAGTTCGATGGGGCTGAACACTGAAGCTTTCTTT.